Below are 8 T cell receptor beta chains sequenced from a single sample in a study of T cell responses to AZD1222 COVID-19 vaccine. Sequencing used immunoSEQ multiplex PCR; TCRdb keeps in-frame clones, though not all of them. The data hold under 150,000 clones, with about 93% observed a single time. The source material was peripheral blood, sampled on day 0 of AZD1222 vaccination. Receptors were obtained from an adult in good health.

The chain combines TRBV6-4 with TRBJ2-5; 10 nucleotides align to TRBD1. From germline, CDR1 is MRHNA and CDR2 SNTAGT. The CDR3 has 19 residues. J was trimmed by 0 bases and V by 2 bases; bases with no gene match: 12. CDR3 residues: CASSDPSRRDRGNQETQYF. The DNA for the CDR3 is TGTGCCAGCAGTGACCCCTCGCGAAGGGACAGGGGCAACCAAGAGACCCAGTACTTC.

The chain has TRBV18 and TRBJ1-2; a weak D match, TRBD1 (5 bases). Trimming pared 6 bases from V and 3 bases from J, leaving 14 bases between. There are 14 residues in the CDR3. CDR1 KGHSH and CDR2 LQKENI come from the germline V gene. The CDR3 reads CASSPSGTDYGYTF. CDR3 DNA sequence: TGTGCCAGCTCGCCATCAGGGACGGACTATGGCTACACCTTC.

This clone was counted once. The V call is TRBV6-5, the J call TRBJ2-2; D gene unclear. The germline V gene has CDR1 MNHEY and CDR2 SVGAGI. This CDR3 is built from 14 residues. The ends were cut back, 0 bases at V and 7 bases at J, with 9 bases in the middle. The CDR3 reads CASSYSMVDGELFF. The CDR3 DNA reads as TGTGCCAGCAGTTACTCGATGGTGGACGGGGAGCTGTTTTTT.

The chain joins TRBV24-1 to TRBJ2-1; D remains unclear. Between the trimmed V and J ends, which lost 4 bases and 8 bases, there was a span of 5 bases. The CDR3 spans 11 residues. Germline assignment: CDR1 KGHDR and CDR2 SFDVKD. CDR3 sequence (DNA): TGTGCCACCAGTGAAGGGTATGAGCAGTTCTTC. Its translation is CATSEGYEQFF.

This chain connects TRBV5-1 to TRBJ2-2; TRBD1 aligns across 9 bases. Germline V gene lookup returns CDR1 SGHRS and CDR2 YFSETQ. The CDR3 totals 16 residues. The V gene end was trimmed by 4 bases and the J gene end by 7 bases; junction bases not matched to a gene: 11. The CDR3 spells CASSPGGTGLNGELFF. For the CDR3, the DNA is TGCGCCAGCAGCCCAGGCGGGACAGGGTTGAACGGGGAGCTGTTTTTT.

In its sample, this clone was seen once. The chain uses TRBV5-1 and TRBJ1-1; unclear D gene. The V end lost 4 bases, the J end lost 1 base, and 11 bases lay between the germline ends. The CDR3 is made up of 14 amino acids. Germline V gives CDR1 SGHRS, CDR2 YFSETQ. The CDR3 region is CASSPARRNTEAFF. The CDR3 DNA is TGCGCCAGCAGCCCGGCCCGGAGGAACACTGAAGCTTTCTTT.

This chain joins TRBV3-1 (or the pseudogene TRBV3-2) and TRBJ1-6; D gene ambiguous. The CDR3 runs to 13 residues. V was pared by 0 bases and J by 7 bases, with 4 bases between. CDR1 is LGHDT, CDR2 YNNKEL, per germline (reference sequence). The CDR3 reads CASSQDSNSPLHF. DNA of the CDR3: TGTGCCAGCAGCCAAGATTCCAATTCACCCCTCCACTTT.

The CDR3 DNA reads TGTGCCACCAGCAGAGATCTTGAGGCAGCTTTCTTT. As protein: CATSRDLEAAFF. This chain uses TRBV15 with TRBJ1-1; no clear D. V was pared by 0 bases and J by 10 bases, with 9 bases between. CDR1 and CDR2 (germline): LNHNV, YYDKDF (reference sequence). The CDR3 runs 12 residues. The complete variable domain, with remaining parts taken from reference TRBV15 and TRBJ1-1, reads DAMVIQNPRYQVTQFGKPVTLSCSQTLNHNVMYWYQQKSSQAPKLLFHYYDKDFNNEADTPDNFQSRRPNTSFCFLDIRSPGLGDTAMYLCATSRDLEAAFFGQGTRLTVV.